One and the same sample provided the 19 T cell receptor beta chains below, sequenced in a study of shared clonotypes between healthy human individuals. TCRdb keeps only in-frame clones here, not all; method: immunoSEQ multiplex PCR. The sample consists of some 700,000 clones, 80% to 95% of them appearing once. The sample was memory CD8+ T cells from PBMCs. Subset: CD45RO+ cells pooled with CCR7-negative TemRA cells. All receptors come from a man younger than 35 in good health. Some clones in this sample may be carry-over from other donors' samples.

This rearrangement joins TRBV14 to TRBJ2-1; possible D gene TRBD2, 5 bases. The germline V and J ends were trimmed by 0 bases and 0 bases, with 12 bases remaining between them. Looked up from germline, CDR1 is SGHDN and CDR2 is FVKESK. The CDR3 runs to 17 residues. In DNA form, the CDR3 reads TGTGCCAGCAGCCAAGATCTAGCTTTGAGCTCCTACAATGAGCAGTTCTTC. Translated, it gives CASSQDLALSSYNEQFF.

This chain uses TRBV11-2 with TRBJ1-1, with D possibly being TRBD1 (6 bases). The V gene's germline CDR1 is SGHAT and CDR2 FQNNGV. The CDR3 is 18 residues long. Trimming left V 3 bases short and J 0 bases short, with 20 bases between. The CDR3 sequence is CASSFNRAPILMNTEAFF. As DNA, the CDR3 is TGTGCCAGCAGCTTCAACAGGGCCCCTATCCTCATGAACACTGAAGCTTTCTTT.

This chain joins TRBV6-6 and TRBJ1-2; perhaps TRBD1 as D (6 bases). Germline assignment: CDR1 MNHNY and CDR2 SVGAGI (reference sequence). This CDR3 spans 12 amino acids. V dropped 4 bases and J dropped 8 bases, with 11 bases sitting between them. The CDR3 bases are TGTGCCAGCAGTTTCAGGGGTGGAGGCTACACCTTC. Its translation is CASSFRGGGYTF.

The rearrangement uses TRBV7-3 and TRBJ2-1, with D unclear. The germline V gene encodes CDR1 SGHTA and CDR2 FQGTGA. The CDR3 runs 13 residues. The germline V and J ends were trimmed by 8 bases and 5 bases, with 13 bases remaining between them. DNA of the CDR3: TGTGCCAGCGGACCCAGCAGAGACAATGAGCAGTTCTTC. Amino acids: CASGPSRDNEQFF. The full variable domain, with the rest looked up from reference TRBV7-3 and TRBJ2-1, is GAGVSQTPSNKVTEKGKYVELRCDPISGHTALYWYRQSLGQGPEFLIYFQGTGAADDSGLPNDRFFAVRPEGSVSTLKIQRTERGDSAVYLCASGPSRDNEQFFGPGTRLTVL.

The chain recombines TRBV29-1 with TRBJ2-3; maybe TRBD1 (6 bases). Trimming cost V 4 bases and J 4 bases, with 15 bases left between them. Germline V gene lookup returns CDR1 SQVTM and CDR2 ANQGSEA. This CDR3 has 14 amino acids. The CDR3 protein is CSVVGGAYSDTQYF. The CDR3 nucleotides are TGCAGCGTTGTTGGGGGCGCTTACTCAGATACGCAGTATTTT.

V gene TRBV29-1 combines with J gene TRBJ2-3; 12 bases fit TRBD2. Trimming removed 3 bases from V and 7 bases from J; junction bases left unmatched: 11. From germline, CDR1 is SQVTM and CDR2 ANQGSEA. The CDR3 is 16 amino acids. CDR3 in DNA: TGCAGCGTTGACGGTTTCCTAGCGGGAGGGCCATATACGCAGTATTTT. Amino acid sequence: CSVDGFLAGGPYTQYF.

In its sample, this clone was seen once. This rearrangement joins TRBV7-7 to TRBJ2-3, with 9 positions matching TRBD1. Germline values: CDR1 SSHAT, CDR2 FNYEAQ (reference sequence). The CDR3 has 15 residues. Trimming removed 5 bases from V and 3 bases from J; junction bases left unmatched: 6. The CDR3 coding sequence is TGTGCCAGCAGCCGAACACAGGGGGCAACAGATACGCAGTATTTT. Encoded protein: CASSRTQGATDTQYF.

The V call is TRBV19, the J call TRBJ2-5; 9 bases are shared with TRBD2. Germline loops: CDR1 LNHDA, CDR2 SQIVND (reference sequence). J was trimmed by 4 bases and V by 5 bases; bases with no gene match: 8. This CDR3 has 15 residues. CDR3 region: CASSARTSARETQYF. Here the CDR3 DNA reads TGTGCCAGTAGTGCCCGGACTAGCGCCAGAGAGACCCAGTACTTC.

V usage is TRBV7-9 and J usage is TRBJ2-1; TRBD1 aligns across 9 bases. The CDR3 consists of 15 residues. Looked up from germline, CDR1 is SEHNR and CDR2 is FQNEAQ (reference sequence). The J segment lost 10 bases and the V segment lost 3 bases, leaving 10 bases of the junction unmatched. CDR3 residues: CASSFDYRGRNEQFF. The CDR3 coding sequence is TGTGCCAGCAGCTTCGACTACAGGGGGCGCAACGAGCAGTTCTTC. The complete variable domain, with remaining parts taken from reference TRBV7-9 and TRBJ2-1, reads DTGVSQNPRHKITKRGQNVTFRCDPISEHNRLYWYRQTLGQGPEFLTYFQNEAQLEKSRLLSDRFSAERPKGSFSTLEIQRTEQGDSAMYLCASSFDYRGRNEQFFGPGTRLTVL.

The rearrangement joins TRBV27 to TRBJ2-1; D is ambiguous. The germline gives CDR1 MNHEY, CDR2 SMNVEV (reference sequence). The CDR3 is made up of 12 amino acids. The V gene lost 1 base and the J gene lost 9 bases, with 7 bases spanning the gap. The CDR3 coding sequence is TGTGCCAGCAGTTTATGGACCGGTGAGCAGTTCTTC. As protein: CASSLWTGEQFF.

The chain carries TRBV7-9 and TRBJ1-3; 10 nucleotides line up with TRBD1. Germline V gene sequence: CDR1 SEHNR, CDR2 FQNEAQ (reference sequence). The CDR3 loop spans 17 amino acids. Losses at the gene ends were 1 base for V and 2 bases for J; bases not matched to a gene: 5. CDR3 nucleotide sequence: TGTGCCAGCAGCTTAGGGACCGACAGGGGGCCTGGAAACACCATATATTTT. Translated: CASSLGTDRGPGNTIYF.

The chain has TRBV4-1 and TRBJ1-1; unclear D gene. Germline CDR1 MGHRA, CDR2 YSYEKL. V shed 1 base and J shed 0 bases, with 6 bases lying between them. The CDR3 runs 14 residues. This CDR3 reads CASSQVTVNTEAFF. CDR3 nucleotides: TGCGCCAGCAGCCAAGTAACGGTGAACACTGAAGCTTTCTTT.

This chain connects TRBV11-2 to TRBJ2-1, with D tentatively TRBD2 (6 bases). V dropped 0 bases and J dropped 4 bases, with 13 bases sitting between them. CDR1 is SGHAT and CDR2 is FQNNGV in the germline V gene. CDR3 length equals 16 residues. This chain's CDR3 is CASSLDLGGIYNEQFF. CDR3 nucleotides: TGTGCCAGCAGCTTAGATCTTGGCGGGATTTACAATGAGCAGTTCTTC.

The CDR3 region is CASSLEGEAYEQYF. CDR3 DNA: TGTGCCAGCAGTTTAGAGGGTGAGGCCTACGAGCAGTACTTC. V usage is TRBV28 and J usage is TRBJ2-7, with D perhaps TRBD2 (5 bases). The CDR3 contains 14 residues. In germline, CDR1 is MDHEN, CDR2 SYDVKM. Between the trimmed V and J ends, which lost 2 bases and 2 bases, there was a span of 10 bases. Full variable domain (outside the CDR3, taken from reference TRBV28 and TRBJ2-7): DVKVTQSSRYLVKRTGEKVFLECVQDMDHENMFWYRQDPGLGLRLIYFSYDVKMKEKGDIPEGYSVSREKKERFSLILESASTNQTSMYLCASSLEGEAYEQYFGPGTRLTVT.

This clone was seen a handful of times. V is TRBV4-1 and J is TRBJ1-2; D is uncertain. The CDR3 is 16 residues long. V was clipped by 4 bases and J by 3 bases, with 18 bases between them. The germline CDR1 and CDR2 sequences are MGHRA and YSYEKL. CDR3 coding DNA: TGCGCCAGCAGCCCTCTGACTAGGACGCAGGACTATGGCTACACCTTC. It specifies CASSPLTRTQDYGYTF.

The chain couples TRBV2 to TRBJ2-2; D is uncertain. Germline CDR1 SNHLY, CDR2 FYNNEI. The CDR3 extends over 14 amino acids. V lost 8 bases and J 5 bases, leaving 15 bases between the germline ends. The CDR3 loop is CASLGSPLTGELFF. The CDR3 DNA reads as TGTGCCAGCCTCGGGTCTCCCTTGACCGGGGAGCTGTTTTTT.

V gene TRBV4-2 combines with J gene TRBJ2-7; 12 nucleotides line up with TRBD2. Germline trimming cut 4 bases from V and 3 bases from J; bases unmatched to any gene: 4. The germline CDR1 and CDR2 sequences are LGHNA and YNFKEQ. This CDR3 is built from 15 residues. Here the CDR3 reads CASSLATSGSYEQYF. The CDR3 DNA reads as TGTGCCAGCAGCCTTGCGACTAGCGGGAGCTACGAGCAGTACTTC.

This chain uses TRBV9 with TRBJ2-1, with TRBD1 matching over 10 bases. Germline V gene data show CDR1 as SGDLS and CDR2 as YYNGEE. The CDR3 runs to 15 residues. Losses at the gene ends were 4 bases for V and 7 bases for J; bases not matched to a gene: 8. The CDR3 nucleotides are TGTGCCAGCAGCCAGACAGGGGGCGCGTGGAATGAGCAGTTCTTC. It is translated as CASSQTGGAWNEQFF.

The chain links TRBV9 to TRBJ2-7, with D possibly TRBD1 on 5 matching bases. CDR1 and CDR2 (germline): SGDLS, YYNGEE. Trimming pared 0 bases from V and 5 bases from J, leaving 24 bases between. This CDR3 comprises 18 residues. The CDR3 is CASSVGGSWGPYRDEQYF. CDR3 sequence (DNA): TGTGCCAGCAGCGTAGGGGGATCGTGGGGCCCTTATCGAGACGAGCAGTACTTC.